This entry concerns a single T cell receptor (beta chain). Its antigen remains unidentified. The data were taken from a study of monozygotic twins with inflammatory bowel disease. Findings of the study overall: Repertoire likeness was no different across concordant and discordant twins, perhaps owing to restricted power.

Per-sample cDNA came from eight separate reactions. Reprocessing the 5' RACE reads, TCRdb reports a single entry for every CDR3 protein and omits DNA. This table holds around 230,000 distinct CDR3 sequences. Germline assignment: CDR1 LNHDA and CDR2 SQIVND (reference sequence). The CDR3 consists of 14 residues. This sequence originates from a human donor with ulcerative colitis or Crohn's disease, or a healthy co-twin of an affected twin (not recorded which). The sample consisted of blood. The V and J genes are TRBV19 and TRBJ1-6; TCRdb's D call of TRBD1 is untestable without DNA. CDR3 protein: CASSPGVLNSPLHF.